Below, 6 T cell receptor beta chains from the same sample are listed, as sequenced in a study of Ad26.COV2.S vaccination and SARS-CoV-2 variants. TCRdb's table, derived via immunoSEQ multiplex PCR, lists solely in-frame clones and lacks some. The table records approximately 340,000 clones, about 92% of them present only once. The input for sequencing was peripheral blood, taken after recovery from COVID-19. These receptors came from a human donor who had recovered from COVID-19.

The J gene is TRBJ2-3, the V gene TRBV5-4; 9 bases are a match to TRBD2. Germline V lookup: CDR1 SGHNT, CDR2 YYREEE (reference sequence). V trimming: 3 bases; J trimming: 10 bases; junction bases outside the gene matches: 3. The CDR3 contains 12 residues. The CDR3 region is CASSSGTSPQYF. CDR3 nucleotides: TGTGCCAGCAGCTCCGGGACTAGCCCGCAGTATTTT.

The CDR3 DNA reads as TGTGCCAGCAGCTTTAGACCGACAGGGATCAGCACAGATACGCAGTATTTT. This sequence encodes CASSFRPTGISTDTQYF. The chain recombines TRBV9 with TRBJ2-3, with TRBD1 matching over 7 bases. The CDR3 sequence is 17 residues long. Germline V lookup: CDR1 SGDLS, CDR2 YYNGEE. V was pared by 4 bases and J by 0 bases, with 11 bases of the junction left unmatched.

This chain uses TRBV27 with TRBJ2-1; TRBD2 agrees at 11 bases. J was trimmed by 7 bases and V by 4 bases; bases with no gene match: 6. Germline assignment: CDR1 MNHEY and CDR2 SMNVEV (reference sequence). The CDR3 covers 15 residues. The CDR3 loop reads CASSYSGGALNEQFF. As DNA, the CDR3 is TGTGCCAGCAGTTATAGCGGGGGGGCGTTGAATGAGCAGTTCTTC.

The chain is built from TRBV2 and TRBJ1-6; 8 bases are shared with TRBD1. The CDR3 totals 16 residues. V shed 0 bases and J 9 bases; nucleotides not matched to a gene: 7. Germline V gene data show CDR1 as SNHLY and CDR2 as FYNNEI. In nucleotides, the CDR3 is TGTGCCAGCAGTGAAGCGGCAGGGGGCATCGGTTCACCCCTCCACTTT. Translation gives CASSEAAGGIGSPLHF.

CDR3 nucleotides: TGTGCCAGCTCACCACGAGACGGTGACACTGAAGCTTTCTTT. The encoded protein is CASSPRDGDTEAFF. The chain links TRBV18 to TRBJ1-1; no firm D call. The germline V gene has CDR1 KGHSH and CDR2 LQKENI. The CDR3 sequence is 14 residues long. Trimming shortened V by 1 base and J by 3 bases, and 9 bases separated the two germline ends.

This chain connects TRBV6-6 to TRBJ2-5, with D unresolved. V was trimmed by 6 bases and J by 5 bases, leaving 7 bases between them. The CDR3 runs 11 residues. The V gene's germline CDR1 is MNHNY and CDR2 SVGAGI (reference sequence). The CDR3 DNA reads as TGTGCCAGCAGAGGATTGGAGACCCAGTACTTC. As protein: CASRGLETQYF.